This T cell receptor (beta chain) stems from a study of Ad26.COV2.S vaccination and SARS-CoV-2 variants. Overall study results and limits: Considerable breadth of spike-specific CD8+ and CD4+ T cell responses has reportedly been documented following vaccination. Vaccinees displayed broader spike-specific TCR repertoires than placebo recipients. Recipients of either vaccine or placebo displayed similar breadth of non-spike TCRs.

The treatment: some 20 received Ad26.COV2.S at low or high dose, single or two shots; roughly 5 received placebo; per-sample allocation not given. Each sample was drawn 63 days after the first injection (of vaccine or placebo). This CDR3 has 18 amino acids. V was clipped by 2 bases and J by 8 bases; unmatched bases: 15. Germline V gene sequence: CDR1 MNHEY, CDR2 SVGEGT. Profiled with immunoSEQ multiplex PCR; TCRdb holds only in-frame clones, not every one. The repertoire holds about 450,000 clones, roughly 89% seen once, with approximately 2.5% in the top ten. As for this clone: What it binds is not known.

Sequencing used peripheral blood, obtained in a trial of Ad26.COV2.S vaccine versus placebo. The chain joins TRBV6-2 or TRBV6-3 to TRBJ2-1, with 10 positions matching TRBD2. The sequence came from a person aged 18-60 years who received the Ad26.COV2.S COVID-19 vaccine or a placebo. The CDR3, as DNA: TGTGCCAGCAGTTACGAAAGAAGGGGGAGCGGGAGGGCCCATGAGCAGTTCTTC. Protein sequence: CASSYERRGSGRAHEQFF.